The 10 T cell receptor beta chains reported below all come from one sample, sequenced in a study of cytomegalovirus exposure and HLA in healthy donors. The PCR contained 60 Vbeta and 13 Jbeta primers. Clones were read by immunoSEQ multiplex PCR, and TCRdb kept only the in-frame ones, dropping some. The repertoire holds around 130,000 clones, with 74% as singletons. Input material: PBMCs. The receptors stem from a man aged 35 to 55 in good health and CMV-seropositive.

Concerning this clone: Other DNA sequences in the sample encode the same CDR3. V gene TRBV5-6 combines with J gene TRBJ1-6, with 9 bases lining up with TRBD1. Trimming removed 4 bases from V and 6 bases from J; junction bases left unmatched: 8. This CDR3 has 16 residues. Looked up from germline, CDR1 is SGHDT and CDR2 is YYEEEE. The CDR3 is CASSQGQGLGNSPLHF. In nucleotides, the CDR3 is TGTGCCAGCAGCCAAGGACAGGGGCTGGGTAATTCACCCCTCCACTTT.

The rearrangement uses TRBV25-1 and TRBJ2-1, with no clear D. V was clipped by 1 base and J by 8 bases, with 6 bases between them. The CDR3 contains 12 residues. Germline V gives CDR1 MGHDK, CDR2 SYGVNS. The CDR3 nucleotides are TGTGCCAGCAGTGAATCGGGTGATGAGCAGTTCTTC. Protein: CASSESGDEQFF.

This chain links TRBV7-6 with TRBJ2-1; 8 nucleotides align to TRBD2. Losses at the gene ends were 2 bases for V and 7 bases for J; bases not matched to a gene: 7. This CDR3 has 15 amino acids. Germline CDR1 and CDR2: SGHVS and FNYEAQ. CDR3 protein: CASSLLLAGGNEQFF. CDR3 coding DNA: TGTGCCAGCAGCTTATTACTCGCGGGGGGTAATGAGCAGTTCTTC.

V is TRBV25-1 and J is TRBJ2-5; 8 bases fit TRBD2. Germline CDR1 and CDR2: MGHDK and SYGVNS. The V segment lost 7 bases and the J segment 7 bases; nucleotides outside the gene matches: 8. The CDR3 has 13 amino acids. CDR3 in amino acids: CASTDRGGRTQYF. The CDR3 DNA sequence: TGTGCCAGCACCGATCGGGGGGGTAGGACCCAGTACTTC.

The rearrangement joins TRBV30 to TRBJ2-1; TRBD2 matches at 9 bases. Germline V CDR1 and CDR2: GTSNPN, SVGIG (reference sequence). The CDR3 sequence is 15 residues long. V shed 3 bases, J shed 5 bases, and the junction held 8 bases outside the gene matches. CDR3 DNA sequence: TGTGCCTGGAGGGGGGAACCTAGCGGGGACAATGAGCAGTTCTTC. This gives the protein CAWRGEPSGDNEQFF.

The chain links TRBV28 to TRBJ2-7, with TRBD2 identical over 11 bases. The CDR3 loop spans 17 amino acids. V trimming: 3 bases; J trimming: 3 bases; junction bases outside the gene matches: 10. Germline V lookup: CDR1 MDHEN, CDR2 SYDVKM. The CDR3 is CASSFIAGGTRSYEQYF. Here the CDR3 DNA reads TGTGCCAGCAGTTTTATAGCGGGAGGGACACGGAGCTACGAGCAGTACTTC.

This clone was seen only a few times. The J gene is TRBJ1-4, the V gene TRBV28; 9 bases fit TRBD1. The CDR3 runs 15 residues. Trimming at V came to 4 bases and at J to 7 bases, leaving 7 bases not matched to a gene. CDR1 is MDHEN, CDR2 SYDVKM, per germline. CDR3 residues: CASSSAGQGTEKLFF. The CDR3 nucleotides read TGTGCCAGCAGTTCCGCGGGACAGGGTACTGAAAAACTGTTTTTT.

CDR3 protein: CASSQRRGYEQYF. CDR3 sequence (DNA): TGCGCCAGCAGCCAGAGGCGCGGGTACGAGCAGTACTTC. V usage is TRBV4-1 and J usage is TRBJ2-7, with D possibly being TRBD2 (5 bases). V was pared by 3 bases and J by 4 bases, with 10 bases between. This CDR3 contains 13 residues. Germline loops: CDR1 MGHRA, CDR2 YSYEKL.

The chain joins TRBV5-1 to TRBJ2-1; D is unclear. Trimming pared 0 bases from V and 5 bases from J, leaving 9 bases between. There are 14 residues in the CDR3. Germline lookup yields CDR1 SGHRS and CDR2 YFSETQ. CDR3 in amino acids: CASSLAQIDNEQFF. CDR3 coding DNA: TGCGCCAGCAGCTTGGCACAGATCGACAATGAGCAGTTCTTC.

The V call is TRBV18, the J call TRBJ1-1, with a possible D match to TRBD1 (6 bases). The V gene's germline CDR1 is KGHSH and CDR2 LQKENI. V lost 2 bases to trimming and J lost 7 bases, with 14 bases between them. The CDR3 is made up of 14 amino acids. In nucleotides, the CDR3 is TGTGCCAGCTCACCAACTACAGGGATCGGTGAAGCTTTCTTT. Protein: CASSPTTGIGEAFF.